The 22 T cell receptor beta chains reported below all come from one sample, sequenced in a study of memory CD4+ T cells and cytomegalovirus serostatus. Single viable CD3+CD4+CD8-CD45RO+ cells were sorted as the memory CD4+ T cells. Libraries were prepared by immunoSEQ multiplex PCR; TCRdb keeps only in-frame clonotypes and omits some of them. The sample records tens of thousands of clones, around 80% being singletons. The sample comprised memory CD4+ T cells from blood. These receptors all come from an adult in good health and CMV-seronegative.

This sequence joins TRBV6-5 and TRBJ1-5; no definite D call. CDR3 length: 14 amino acids. CDR1 is MNHEY, CDR2 SVGAGI, per germline. Deletions cut 6 bases from V and 2 bases from J, with 11 bases between. The CDR3 reads CASSLGRGNQPQHF. CDR3 in DNA: TGTGCCAGCAGCCTTGGTCGGGGCAATCAGCCCCAGCATTTT.

The chain has TRBV5-1 and TRBJ2-7; D tentatively reads TRBD1 or TRBD2 (7 bases each). Germline assignment: CDR1 SGHRS and CDR2 YFSETQ. V gave up 2 bases and J gave up 6 bases, with 15 bases separating them. The CDR3 loop spans 14 amino acids. CDR3 region: CASSFSGGDREQYF. The CDR3 DNA follows: TGCGCCAGCAGCTTTTCAGGGGGGGATCGCGAGCAGTACTTC. Full variable domain (missing parts from reference TRBV5-1 and TRBJ2-7): KAGVTQTPRYLIKTRGQQVTLSCSPISGHRSVSWYQQTPGQGLQFLFEYFSETQRNKGNFPGRFSGRQFSNSRSEMNVSTLELGDSALYLCASSFSGGDREQYFGPGTRLTVT.

The chain joins TRBV25-1 to TRBJ1-5, with 8 bases identical to TRBD1. The CDR3 totals 14 residues. Germline assignment: CDR1 MGHDK and CDR2 SYGVNS. The V segment lost 6 bases and the J segment 11 bases; nucleotides outside the gene matches: 12. In nucleotides, the CDR3 is TGTGCCAGCAGCGCGGACAGGGACCATGCGACCCAGCATTTT. Its protein product is CASSADRDHATQHF.

In this sample, this clone is medium-sized. CDR3 in DNA: TGTGCCATCAGTGATCCGGAGGAGACCCAGTACTTC. This gives the protein CAISDPEETQYF. This sequence joins TRBV10-3 and TRBJ2-5; no definite D call. The germline V and J ends were trimmed by 3 bases and 5 bases, with 7 bases remaining between them. From germline, CDR1 is ENHRY and CDR2 SYGVKD. The CDR3 is made up of 12 amino acids.

The chain is built from TRBV7-2 and TRBJ2-7, with 11 bases aligning to TRBD2. V shed 4 bases and J 3 bases; nucleotides not matched to a gene: 5. The CDR3 is made up of 15 amino acids. Germline V gives CDR1 SGHTA, CDR2 FQGNSA. This chain's CDR3 is CASSSTSGVYYEQYF. CDR3 nucleotides: TGTGCCAGCAGCTCGACTAGCGGGGTCTACTACGAGCAGTACTTC.

The V gene is TRBV13, the J gene TRBJ1-1; D gene ambiguous. The CDR3 covers 14 residues. V was pared by 1 base and J by 8 bases, with 14 bases between. Germline values: CDR1 PRHDT, CDR2 FYEKMQ (reference sequence). CDR3 sequence: CASSLESGLGEAFF. The DNA for the CDR3 is TGTGCCAGCAGCTTAGAGTCAGGTTTAGGGGAAGCTTTCTTT.

The chain carries TRBV19 and TRBJ2-6; the match to TRBD1 covers 9 bases. The CDR3 runs to 14 residues. Germline CDR1 and CDR2: LNHDA and SQIVND (reference sequence). The V gene end was trimmed by 5 bases and the J gene end by 12 bases; junction bases not matched to a gene: 8. In nucleotides, the CDR3 is TGTGCCAGTAGTGTATCGGGACAGGGTAGCGTCCTGACTTTC. It codes for CASSVSGQGSVLTF. Combining the CDR3 with reference TRBV19 and TRBJ2-6 gives the whole variable domain DGGITQSPKYLFRKEGQNVTLSCEQNLNHDAMYWYRQDPGQGLRLIYYSQIVNDFQKGDIAEGYSVSREKKESFPLTVTSAQKNPTAFYLCASSVSGQGSVLTFGAGSRLTVL.

The chain couples TRBV6-5 to TRBJ1-2; TRBD1 matches at 9 bases. This CDR3 is built from 14 residues. V shed 6 bases, J shed 6 bases, and the junction held 8 bases outside the gene matches. Germline CDR1 is MNHEY and CDR2 is SVGAGI. CDR3 in amino acids: CASSTSGTGNGYTF. The CDR3 DNA is TGTGCCAGCAGCACCTCCGGGACAGGGAATGGCTACACCTTC.

The chain recombines TRBV7-3 with TRBJ2-7, with 9 nucleotides matching TRBD2. Trimming at V came to 5 bases and at J to 0 bases, leaving 5 bases not matched to a gene. The V gene's germline CDR1 is SGHTA and CDR2 FQGTGA. This CDR3 comprises 15 residues. In DNA, the CDR3 is TGTGCCAGCAGCCTTAGCGGGGGTGACTCCTACGAGCAGTACTTC. It translates to CASSLSGGDSYEQYF.

The CDR3 region has the DNA TGTGCCAGCAGTTACGGCAGGCATCAGCCCCAGCATTTT. It translates to CASSYGRHQPQHF. V is TRBV6-5 and J is TRBJ1-5; D call uncertain. Germline loops: CDR1 MNHEY, CDR2 SVGAGI. The CDR3 is made up of 13 amino acids. V was clipped by 2 bases and J by 5 bases, with 7 bases between them.

The J gene is TRBJ1-5, the V gene TRBV6-4; D remains unclear. CDR3 size: 15 residues. Germline V gene lookup returns CDR1 MRHNA and CDR2 SNTAGT. V was clipped by 0 bases and J by 7 bases, with 13 bases between them. The CDR3 nucleotides are TGTGCCAGCAGTGACTCCCCCGGACTCGGACAGCCCCAGCATTTT. Protein: CASSDSPGLGQPQHF.

This chain uses TRBV19 with TRBJ1-2, with no clear D. V dropped 9 bases and J dropped 2 bases, with 16 bases sitting between them. Per germline, CDR1 LNHDA and CDR2 SQIVND (reference sequence). The length of the CDR3 is 14 residues. The CDR3 is CASTLAGGNYGYTF. In nucleotides, the CDR3 is TGTGCCAGCACCTTGGCGGGCGGCAACTATGGCTACACCTTC.

The V and J genes are TRBV10-3 and TRBJ2-3, with a tentative D call TRBD2 (6 bases). The V end lost 6 bases, the J end lost 0 bases, and 10 bases lay between the germline ends. The CDR3 extends over 14 amino acids. Germline V gene lookup returns CDR1 ENHRY and CDR2 SYGVKD. The CDR3: CAIRNRGSTDTQYF. CDR3 nucleotides: TGTGCCATCAGAAACCGGGGGAGCACAGATACGCAGTATTTT.

This clone was seen a handful of times. This chain joins TRBV7-9 and TRBJ1-6, with D possibly being TRBD1 (6 bases). The CDR3 contains 15 residues. V was cut by 3 bases and J by 7 bases, with 13 bases left in between. The germline V gene encodes CDR1 SEHNR and CDR2 FQNEAQ (reference sequence). The CDR3 reads CASSLRRQGNSPLHF. The CDR3 nucleotides read TGTGCCAGCAGCTTGAGGCGGCAGGGGAATTCACCCCTCCACTTT.

V gene TRBV6-1 combines with J gene TRBJ1-6, with D hard to call. Germline values: CDR1 MNHNS, CDR2 SASEGT. The CDR3 runs 11 residues. V was clipped by 8 bases and J by 14 bases, with 13 bases between them. The CDR3, as DNA: TGTGCCAGCGGCCGAGGGAGAGCCCTCCACTTT. Translation gives CASGRGRALHF.

The V gene is TRBV2, the J gene TRBJ2-7; 8 nucleotides agree with TRBD1. Germline lookup yields CDR1 SNHLY and CDR2 FYNNEI. The V gene end was trimmed by 7 bases and the J gene end by 2 bases; junction bases not matched to a gene: 4. The CDR3 totals 13 residues. This chain's CDR3 is CASKETGAYEQYF. The CDR3 nucleotides read TGTGCCAGCAAGGAGACAGGGGCCTACGAGCAGTACTTC.

This clone has a handful of counts. The V and J genes are TRBV25-1 and TRBJ2-7; no reliable D call. The CDR3 runs to 11 residues. Per the germline V gene, CDR1 is MGHDK and CDR2 is SYGVNS. V was clipped by 4 bases and J by 8 bases, with 9 bases between them. In DNA, the CDR3 is TGTGCCAGCAGTGGAAATAGAAAGCAGTACTTC. Protein: CASSGNRKQYF.

V is TRBV7-2 and J is TRBJ1-6; 7 bases line up with TRBD1. Germline V gene lookup returns CDR1 SGHTA and CDR2 FQGNSA. This CDR3 has 14 residues. V trimming: 3 bases; J trimming: 7 bases; junction bases outside the gene matches: 3. The CDR3 sequence: CASSFQGGNSPLHF. The CDR3 bases are TGTGCCAGCAGCTTCCAGGGGGGGAATTCACCCCTCCACTTT.

The V call is TRBV5-1, the J call TRBJ1-4, with D unclear. CDR1 and CDR2 from the germline V gene are SGHRS and YFSETQ. V was shortened by 1 base and J by 5 bases, with 12 bases between the two germline ends. This CDR3 has 15 residues. The CDR3 region is CASSLFGQDNEKLFF. The CDR3 DNA reads as TGCGCCAGCAGCTTGTTCGGCCAGGACAATGAAAAACTGTTTTTT.

The rearrangement links TRBV11-2 to TRBJ1-1, with 8 bases matching TRBD1. Looked up from germline, CDR1 is SGHAT and CDR2 is FQNNGV. The CDR3 loop spans 13 amino acids. The V gene end was trimmed by 3 bases and the J gene end by 4 bases; junction bases not matched to a gene: 1. CDR3 sequence reads: CASSFGTGTEAFF. The CDR3 DNA reads TGTGCCAGCAGCTTCGGGACAGGCACTGAAGCTTTCTTT. Filled out from reference TRBV11-2 and TRBJ1-1, the complete variable domain reads EAGVAQSPRYKIIEKRQSVAFWCNPISGHATLYWYQQILGQGPKLLIQFQNNGVVDDSQLPKDRFSAERLKGVDSTLKIQPAKLEDSAVYLCASSFGTGTEAFFGQGTRLTVV.

The chain is built from TRBV7-9 and TRBJ2-3, with a weak D call TRBD1 (5 bases). Deletions cut 5 bases from V and 1 base from J, with 13 bases between. This CDR3 has 15 residues. Per the germline V gene, CDR1 is SEHNR and CDR2 is FQNEAQ (reference sequence). DNA of the CDR3: TGTGCCAGCAGCCTCCAGGGAACCGGCACAGATACGCAGTATTTT. Translating it yields CASSLQGTGTDTQYF. Variable domain in full (rest from reference TRBV7-9 and TRBJ2-3): DTGVSQNPRHKITKRGQNVTFRCDPISEHNRLYWYRQTLGQGPEFLTYFQNEAQLEKSRLLSDRFSAERPKGSFSTLEIQRTEQGDSAMYLCASSLQGTGTDTQYFGPGTRLTVL.

V gene TRBV11-1 combines with J gene TRBJ2-3; D gene uncertain. Deletions cut 3 bases from V and 5 bases from J, with 12 bases between. The germline V gene has CDR1 SGHAT and CDR2 FQDESV (reference sequence). The CDR3 has 14 residues. As DNA, the CDR3 is TGTGCCAGCAGCTTTAACCCCAGTCGAGATACGCAGTATTTT. Protein: CASSFNPSRDTQYF.